These 3 T cell receptor beta chains came from one sample sequenced in a study of cytomegalovirus exposure and HLA in healthy donors. The assay was immunoSEQ multiplex PCR, and TCRdb's table has in-frame clones only and misses some. The sample lists about 190,000 clones; 86% were seen once. Sequenced input: PBMCs. The origin of the receptors is a woman aged 18-35 years in good health and CMV-seronegative.

As to this clone: The sample has other DNA sequences that encode this CDR3 too. The chain uses TRBV9 and TRBJ2-5; TRBD2 might be the D (6 bases). CDR1 is SGDLS, CDR2 YYNGEE, per germline. Trimming stripped 0 bases from V and 5 bases from J, with 8 bases between. The CDR3 is made up of 13 amino acids. The DNA of the CDR3 is TGTGCCAGCAGCGTAGGGGGGGAGGAGACCCAGTACTTC. This gives the protein CASSVGGEETQYF.

The V gene is TRBV18, the J gene TRBJ2-7; perhaps TRBD2 as D (5 bases). The CDR3 covers 14 residues. Germline CDR1 is KGHSH and CDR2 is LQKENI. The germline V and J ends were trimmed by 3 bases and 3 bases, with 12 bases remaining between them. CDR3 in DNA: TGTGCCAGCTCACCCGGGGTTGCCGACTACGAGCAGTACTTC. Protein: CASSPGVADYEQYF.

V gene TRBV7-8 combines with J gene TRBJ1-1; TRBD1 is a possible D gene (5 bases). CDR3 length equals 14 residues. V was cut by 4 bases and J by 9 bases, with 18 bases left in between. From germline, CDR1 is SGHVS and CDR2 FQNEAQ. The chain's CDR3 is CASSSPWPTEKAFF. CDR3 coding DNA: TGTGCCAGCAGCTCCCCTTGGCCGACAGAAAAAGCTTTCTTT.